The 14 T cell receptor beta chains listed next were all sequenced from one sample in a study of T cells in women clearing cervical HPV infection. Clones were read by immunoSEQ multiplex PCR, and TCRdb kept only the in-frame ones, dropping some. The sample has 25,000 to 40,000 clones. The sequencing sample was made of blood buffy coat. These receptors originate from a woman aged 18 to 75 with a cervical HPV16 infection that either progressed to CIN3+ or cleared (not recorded which).

This clone is identified as medium-sized from frequency. The read terminates 3 residues ahead of where the CDR3 ends, so the germline J gene completes it. J is TRBJ2-4 and V is TRBV6-1; D is perhaps TRBD2 (5 bases). Germline V gene lookup returns CDR1 MNHNS and CDR2 SASEGT. There are 13 residues in the CDR3. V was pared by 1 base and J by 7 bases, with 8 bases between. The sequenced CDR3 bases are TGTGCCAGCAGTGAAGATCGAGGGAACATT. It is translated as CASSEDRGNI. The full CDR3 reads CASSEDRGNIQYF.

Turning to this clone: The sequenced fragment ends 3 residues before the CDR3 boundary, so the rest is inferred from the germline J gene. The V and J genes are TRBV5-1 and TRBJ1-6; possible D gene TRBD1, 5 bases. V was shortened by 10 bases and J by 7 bases, with 15 bases between the two germline ends. This CDR3 is built from 13 residues. Germline CDR1 reads SGHRS; CDR2 reads YFSETQ. The sequenced CDR3 bases are TGCGCCGGCAACGATGGGGGGAATTCACCC. Its protein product is CAGNDGGNSP. The entire CDR3 is CAGNDGGNSPLHF.

As to this clone: Read data end 3 residues before the CDR3 end; the end is taken from the germline J gene. The chain carries TRBV2 and TRBJ2-3, with 11 bases fitting TRBD2. In germline, CDR1 is SNHLY, CDR2 FYNNEI. The CDR3 covers 18 residues. V lost 3 bases to trimming and J lost 2 bases; unmatched junction nucleotides: 10. CDR3 sequence: CASSDYGLAGTFTDTQYF. The sequenced part of the CDR3 DNA is TGTGCCAGCAGTGATTATGGACTAGCGGGCACATTCACAGATACG.

Concerning this clone: Read coverage stops 3 residues before the CDR3 terminus; the germline J gene supplies the remainder. This chain uses TRBV30 with TRBJ2-1, with D possibly being TRBD1 (6 bases). The CDR3 runs 13 residues. Trimming pared 2 bases from V and 9 bases from J, leaving 14 bases between. Germline V gene sequence: CDR1 GTSNPN, CDR2 SVGIG (reference sequence). The CDR3 region is CAWSTGQTGEQFF. The CDR3 DNA, read in part, is TGTGCCTGGAGTACAGGGCAGACGGGTGAG.

Remarks on this clone: The CDR3 goes on 3 residues after the read ends, and that part is filled in from the germline J gene. The gene calls are TRBV19 and TRBJ1-1; 7 bases line up with TRBD1. Germline CDR1 and CDR2: LNHDA and SQIVND (reference sequence). The CDR3 spans 14 residues. V lost 9 bases to trimming and J lost 0 bases; unmatched junction nucleotides: 7. The part of the CDR3 DNA that was read is TGTGCCAGCAGACAGGGATGGATGAACACTGAA. It encodes CASRQGWMNTE. The CDR3 as a whole reads CASRQGWMNTEAFF. The full variable domain, with the rest looked up from reference TRBV19 and TRBJ1-1, is DGGITQSPKYLFRKEGQNVTLSCEQNLNHDAMYWYRQDPGQGLRLIYYSQIVNDFQKGDIAEGYSVSREKKESFPLTVTSAQKNPTAFYLCASRQGWMNTEAFFGQGTRLTVV.

On this clone itself: The read falls 3 residues short of the CDR3 end, and the missing part is taken from the germline J gene. This chain links TRBV5-1 with TRBJ1-3, with a possible D match to TRBD1 (6 bases). The CDR3 sequence is 15 residues long. V was trimmed by 0 bases and J by 2 bases, leaving 9 bases between them. Germline V gene sequence: CDR1 SGHRS, CDR2 YFSETQ. The CDR3 sequence is CASSLVSGAGNTIYF. The sequenced part of the CDR3 DNA is TGCGCCAGCAGCTTGGTATCAGGGGCTGGAAACACC.

As for this clone: With the read ending 3 residues before the CDR3 end, the germline J gene is used to fill in that end. V gene TRBV29-1 combines with J gene TRBJ1-1; no reliable D call. CDR3 length: 15 residues. Looked up from germline, CDR1 is SQVTM and CDR2 is ANQGSEA. The V end lost 4 bases, the J end lost 0 bases, and 15 bases lay between the germline ends. CDR3 amino acids: CSVVPGGVMNTEAFF. The covered CDR3 bases are TGCAGCGTTGTTCCGGGTGGAGTTATGAACACTGAA.

A remark on this clone: The missing CDR3 end, 3 residues past where the read stops, is filled in from the germline J gene. J is TRBJ1-5 and V is TRBV30, with TRBD1 matching over 9 bases. Germline V gene data show CDR1 as GTSNPN and CDR2 as SVGIG (reference sequence). V was clipped by 3 bases and J by 7 bases; unmatched bases: 10. The CDR3 sequence is 15 residues long. CDR3 in amino acids: CAWSFRDRVGQPQHF. The DNA read from the CDR3 is TGTGCCTGGAGCTTCCGGGACAGGGTAGGACAGCCC.

Details on this clone: The read falls 3 residues short of the CDR3 end, and the missing part is taken from the germline J gene. The chain has TRBV2 and TRBJ2-5; 8 bases fit TRBD1. CDR1 and CDR2 from the germline V gene are SNHLY and FYNNEI. V shed 6 bases and J 3 bases; nucleotides not matched to a gene: 9. This CDR3 spans 15 amino acids. Incomplete CDR3 DNA: TGTGCCAGCAGGGGCGACAGGGGTCATAAAGAGACC. Its protein is CASRGDRGHKET. The CDR3 in its entirety is CASRGDRGHKETQYF.

Details on this clone: Coverage ceases 3 residues before the CDR3 finishes, and the germline J gene fills in the end. V and J are TRBV24-1 and TRBJ2-3, with D perhaps matching TRBD1 (6 bases). The length of the CDR3 is 14 residues. V was trimmed by 1 base and J by 5 bases, leaving 9 bases between them. Germline V lookup: CDR1 KGHDR, CDR2 SFDVKD. The part of the CDR3 DNA that was read is TGTGCCACCAGTGATTTACAGGGTGGAGATACG. It yields the protein CATSDLQGGDT. The full CDR3 protein is CATSDLQGGDTQYF.

A remark on this clone: The read terminates 3 residues before the CDR3 end, so the remaining end is supplied by the germline J gene. The chain recombines TRBV2 with TRBJ1-2, with 10 bases that match TRBD1. The V gene end was trimmed by 3 bases and the J gene end by 4 bases; junction bases not matched to a gene: 11. The germline gives CDR1 SNHLY, CDR2 FYNNEI. The CDR3 runs 17 residues. CDR3 sequence reads: CASSDAAGTGVGYGYTF. The covered CDR3 bases are TGTGCCAGCAGTGACGCCGCCGGGACAGGGGTTGGCTATGGC. The whole variable domain, filled in from reference TRBV2 and TRBJ1-2, reads EPEVTQTPSHQVTQMGQEVILRCVPISNHLYFYWYRQILGQKVEFLVSFYNNEISEKSEIFDDQFSVERPDGSNFTLKIRSTKLEDSAMYFCASSDAAGTGVGYGYTFGSGTRLTVV.

On this clone itself: The read comes to an end 3 residues before the CDR3 does, leaving the germline J gene to fill in the end. The genes are TRBV20-1 and TRBJ1-2; D perhaps matches TRBD1 (5 bases). V lost 0 bases and J lost 5, with 13 bases in between. Germline CDR1 reads DFQATT; CDR2 reads SNEGSKA (reference sequence). This CDR3 region has 14 residues. CDR3 sequence: CSAREKRGAYGYTF. CDR3 DNA, as far as it was read: TGCAGTGCTAGAGAAAAAAGGGGCGCTTATGGC.

As to this clone: Read sequence stops 3 residues before the CDR3 end, and the germline J gene provides the missing end. This chain joins TRBV6-2 or TRBV6-3 and TRBJ1-6; D ambiguous. The CDR3 sequence is 17 residues long. Per germline, CDR1 MNHEY and CDR2 SVGEGT. The V and J ends lost 5 bases and 0 bases respectively, with 14 bases between them. CDR3: CASSPGSPSSYNSPLHF. The CDR3 DNA, read in part, is TGTGCCAGCAGTCCGGGGTCTCCAAGCTCCTATAATTCACCC.

For this clone: The observed sequence ends 3 residues before the CDR3 terminus, with the missing tail filled in from the germline J gene. The chain links TRBV30 to TRBJ2-3; TRBD1 is a possible D gene (5 bases). The V and J ends lost 0 bases and 0 bases respectively, with 10 bases between them. The CDR3 runs to 15 residues. The germline V gene has CDR1 GTSNPN and CDR2 SVGIG (reference sequence). CDR3: CAWSVRDSSTDTQYF. The DNA read from the CDR3 is TGTGCCTGGAGTGTACGAGACAGTAGCACAGATACG.